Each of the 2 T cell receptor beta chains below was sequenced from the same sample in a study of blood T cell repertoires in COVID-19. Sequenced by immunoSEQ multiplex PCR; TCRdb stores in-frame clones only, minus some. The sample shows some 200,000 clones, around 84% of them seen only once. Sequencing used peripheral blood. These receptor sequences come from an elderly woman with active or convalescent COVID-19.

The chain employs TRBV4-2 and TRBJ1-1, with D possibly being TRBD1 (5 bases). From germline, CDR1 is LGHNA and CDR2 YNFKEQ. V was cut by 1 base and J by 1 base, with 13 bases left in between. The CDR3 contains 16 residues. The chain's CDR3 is CASSQVGAGGNTEAFF. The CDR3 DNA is TGTGCCAGCAGCCAAGTGGGCGCGGGGGGGAACACTGAAGCTTTCTTT.

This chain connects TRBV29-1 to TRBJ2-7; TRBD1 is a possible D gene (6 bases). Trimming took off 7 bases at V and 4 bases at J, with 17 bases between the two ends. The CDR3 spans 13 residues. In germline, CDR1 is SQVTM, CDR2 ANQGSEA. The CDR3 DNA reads TGCAGCGCGAGGGGGACACCGGATTACGAGCAGTACTTC. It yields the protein CSARGTPDYEQYF.